This T cell receptor beta chain was documented in a study of cytomegalovirus exposure and HLA in healthy donors. Study-wide background: In a later analysis, it was reported that the roughly 130 validation repertoires had been produced on the same platform as the roughly 700 repertoires belonging to the first cohort. General study results and limits: It was reportedly the case that the classifier diagnosed cytomegalovirus status with high specificity and sensitivity. Cytomegalovirus-associated status was assigned to 150 to 200 TCR beta chains.

About this clone itself: Its target is unknown.

The study drew the donors from its approximately 110-subject validation cohort, separate from the roughly 670-subject first cohort. Sequencing used immunoSEQ multiplex PCR; TCRdb keeps in-frame clones, though not all of them. Among 220,000 or so clones, less than 90% were seen once, and the ten largest hold around 5.6%. This CDR3 has 14 amino acids. The V gene lost 4 bases and the J gene lost 7 bases, with 17 bases spanning the gap. Germline lookup yields CDR1 SGHNT and CDR2 YYREEE (reference sequence). Sequenced input: PBMCs. The sequence derives from a woman under 30 in good health and CMV-seronegative. The chain combines TRBV5-4 with TRBJ1-2; no clear D. The CDR3 protein is CASSPQDIGRGYTF. The DNA of the CDR3 is TGTGCCAGCAGCCCCCAGGATATTGGACGTGGCTACACCTTC.